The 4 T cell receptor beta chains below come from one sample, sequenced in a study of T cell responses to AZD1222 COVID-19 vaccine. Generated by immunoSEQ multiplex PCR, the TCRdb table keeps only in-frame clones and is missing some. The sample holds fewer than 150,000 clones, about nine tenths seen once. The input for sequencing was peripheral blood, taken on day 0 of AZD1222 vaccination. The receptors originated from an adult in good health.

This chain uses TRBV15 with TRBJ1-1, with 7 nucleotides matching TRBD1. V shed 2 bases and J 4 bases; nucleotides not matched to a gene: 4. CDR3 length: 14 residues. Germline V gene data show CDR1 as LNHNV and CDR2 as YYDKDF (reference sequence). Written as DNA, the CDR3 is TGTGCCACCAGCAGAAACAGGGGCGGCACTGAAGCTTTCTTT. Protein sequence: CATSRNRGGTEAFF.

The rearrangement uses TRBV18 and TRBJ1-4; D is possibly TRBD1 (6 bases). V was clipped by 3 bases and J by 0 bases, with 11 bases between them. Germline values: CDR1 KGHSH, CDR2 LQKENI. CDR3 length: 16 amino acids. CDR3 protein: CASSPRQEATNEKLFF. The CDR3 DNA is TGTGCCAGCTCACCGCGACAGGAGGCAACTAATGAAAAACTGTTTTTT.

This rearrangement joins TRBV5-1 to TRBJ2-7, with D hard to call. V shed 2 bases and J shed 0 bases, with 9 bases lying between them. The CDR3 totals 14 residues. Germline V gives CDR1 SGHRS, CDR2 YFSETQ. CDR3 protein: CASSLASSSYEQYF. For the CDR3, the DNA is TGCGCCAGCAGCTTAGCTTCGAGCTCCTACGAGCAGTACTTC.

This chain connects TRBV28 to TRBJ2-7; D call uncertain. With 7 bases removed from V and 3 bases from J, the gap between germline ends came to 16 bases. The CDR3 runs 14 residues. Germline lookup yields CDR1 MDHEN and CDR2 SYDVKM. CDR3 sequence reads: CASTPSGAGYEQYF. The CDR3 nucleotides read TGTGCCAGCACCCCATCCGGCGCCGGCTACGAGCAGTACTTC. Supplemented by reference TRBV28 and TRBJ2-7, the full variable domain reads DVKVTQSSRYLVKRTGEKVFLECVQDMDHENMFWYRQDPGLGLRLIYFSYDVKMKEKGDIPEGYSVSREKKERFSLILESASTNQTSMYLCASTPSGAGYEQYFGPGTRLTVT.